Listed below are T cell receptor beta chains from one sample, sequenced in a study of blood T cells in healthy people across ages. TCRdb fed the 5' RACE reads into MiXCR, producing one record per CDR3 protein. This table holds 780,000 or so distinct CDR3 sequences, about 53% found once. Sequencing was done on a sample of blood. The receptors come from a man older than 75 in good health. Both conserved end residues are part of each CDR3. Each record gives: V gene, D gene, clone size, J gene, CDR3 protein, CDR3 DNA. The D gene is left open where the match is weak. The size field is filled for only some rows; it gives once, few, many or a size class.

>TRBV20-1|TRBD2|-|TRBJ2-3
CSARDISGSSDRYAYF
TGCAGTGCTAGAGATATTAGCGGGAGTTCGGACAGATACGCGTATTTT
>TRBV7-7|TRBD1|few|TRBJ2-3
CASSLASGTVDTDTQYF
TGTGCTAGCAGCTTAGCCTCCGGGACAGTGGACACAGATACGCAGTATTTT
>TRBV18|-|-|TRBJ1-5
CASSPQGNAPGQPQHF
TGTGCCAGCTCACCCCAGGGGAATGCGCCAGGTCAGCCCCAGCATTTT
>TRBV27|-|few|TRBJ2-3
CASSLSLSHARADTQYF
TGTGCCAGCAGTTTATCGCTCTCCCACGCCCGGGCAGATACGCAGTATTTT
>TRBV28|TRBD1|-|TRBJ1-2
CASSDPGTGYLYGYTF
TGTGCCAGCAGCGATCCCGGGACAGGGTACCTCTATGGCTACACCTTC
>TRBV7-9|TRBD1|-|TRBJ1-1
CASRPQGGLGNTEAFF
TGTGCCAGCAGACCACAGGGGGGTCTCGGAAACACTGAAGCTTTCTTT
>TRBV29-1|TRBD1|-|TRBJ2-2
CSVGGTATNTGELFF
TGCAGCGTTGGGGGGACAGCGACTAACACCGGGGAGCTGTTTTTT
>TRBV6-6|TRBD2|once|TRBJ2-1
CASSYAPSGRAYNEQFF
TGTGCCAGCAGTTACGCCCCTAGCGGGAGGGCCTACAATGAGCAGTTCTTC
>TRBV5-1|-|once|TRBJ2-5
CASSGGTRDETQYF
TGCGCCAGCAGCGGCGGGACCCGGGACGAGACCCAGTACTTC
>TRBV12-3/TRBV12-4|TRBD2|-|TRBJ2-1
CASSFVAGGYNEQFF
TGTGCCAGCAGTTTTGTAGCGGGAGGATACAATGAGCAGTTCTTC
>TRBV5-1|-|few|TRBJ2-1
CASSLRRVGHNEQFF
TGCGCCAGCAGCTTGAGGCGTGTGGGTCACAATGAGCAGTTCTTC
>TRBV29-1|TRBD2|-|TRBJ2-7
CSVEGTSGDNYEQYF
TGCAGCGTGGAGGGTACTAGCGGAGATAACTACGAGCAGTACTTC
>TRBV5-1|-|few|TRBJ2-5
CASSPSGLGQETQYF
TGCGCCAGCAGCCCCAGCGGCTTAGGCCAAGAGACCCAGTACTTC
>TRBV20-1|-|-|TRBJ1-6
CSASGFLSSPLHF
TGCAGTGCTAGCGGGTTTCTTAGTTCACCCCTCCACTTT
>TRBV7-2|TRBD1|once|TRBJ2-1
CASSLRQGEQFF
TGTGCCAGCAGCCTCAGACAGGGCGAGCAGTTCTTC
>TRBV4-1|-|few|TRBJ2-7
CASSQDDSNSYEQYF
TGCGCCAGCAGCCAAGATGATAGCAATTCCTACGAGCAGTACTTC
>TRBV12-3/TRBV12-4|TRBD2|-|TRBJ2-3
CASSQQTSGRAHRYAYF
TGTGCCAGCAGTCAACAAACTAGCGGGAGGGCGCACAGATACGCGTATTTT
>TRBV6-4|-|-|TRBJ2-5
CASSRERALSYNEQYF
TGTGCCAGCAGTCGGGAGCGGGCCTTATCCTACAATGAGCAGTACTTC
>TRBV12-3/TRBV12-4|TRBD2|-|TRBJ2-5
CASSLIRLAGAGEQYF
TGTGCCAGCAGTTTAATTAGACTAGCGGGAGCGGGGGAGCAGTACTTC
>TRBV29-1|TRBD2|-|TRBJ2-7
CSVPRTSGTYNEQYF
TGCAGCGTTCCCCGGACTAGCGGGACCTATAATGAGCAGTACTTC
>TRBV28|-|-|TRBJ2-1
CASSPPTGEQFF
TGTGCCAGCAGCCCTCCAACCGGTGAGCAGTTCTTC
>TRBV27|-|-|TRBJ2-5
CASSDDGVGSREQYF
TGTGCCAGCAGTGACGACGGAGTAGGTTCGAGGGAGCAGTACTTC
>TRBV24-1|-|-|TRBJ2-1
CATSDPRGNEQFF
TGTGCCACCAGCGACCCCCGGGGCAATGAGCAGTTCTTC
>TRBV3-1|TRBD2|once|TRBJ2-3
CASSHHVSGSSHRYAYF
TGTGCCAGCAGCCATCATGTAAGCGGGAGTAGCCACAGATACGCGTATTTT
>TRBV25-1|-|-|TRBJ1-5
CASSEYGSRDQPQHF
TGTGCCAGCAGTGAATATGGCAGCCGCGATCAGCCCCAGCATTTT
>TRBV5-1|TRBD2|-|TRBJ2-1
CASSLVVSGSSEQFF
TGCGCCAGCAGCTTGGTAGTTAGCGGGAGTAGTGAGCAGTTCTTC
>TRBV6-1|-|-|TRBJ1-2
CASAGNGYTF
TGTGCCAGTGCGGGAAATGGCTACACCTTC
>TRBV12-3/TRBV12-4|-|-|TRBJ2-7
CASTATQHEQYF
TGTGCCAGCACCGCTACTCAGCACGAGCAGTACTTC
>TRBV13|-|many|TRBJ2-7
CASSDQGGEQYF
TGTGCCAGCAGCGACCAGGGTGGCGAGCAGTACTTC
>TRBV9|TRBD1|-|TRBJ2-7
CASSATGSLYEQYF
TGTGCCAGCAGCGCGACAGGGAGCCTCTACGAGCAGTACTTC
>TRBV28|TRBD1|once|TRBJ2-1
CASSPLPGTVPYNGQFF
TGTGCCAGCAGTCCCCTGCCGGGGACAGTACCTTACAATGGGCAGTTCTTC
>TRBV12-3/TRBV12-4|-|few|TRBJ2-1
CASSLWDEQFF
TGTGCCAGCAGTTTATGGGATGAGCAGTTCTTC
>TRBV20-1|TRBD1|-|TRBJ1-5
CSAEGTADSNQPQHF
TGCAGTGCTGAAGGGACAGCGGATAGCAATCAGCCCCAGCATTTT
>TRBV27|TRBD2|-|TRBJ2-1
CATSWGGPPIPNEQFF
TGTGCCACTTCCTGGGGAGGGCCCCCAATACCCAATGAGCAGTTCTTC
>TRBV6-1|-|-|TRBJ1-2
CASSDSLYGYTF
TGTGCCAGCAGTGACTCCCTCTATGGCTACACCTTC
>TRBV15|-|few|TRBJ1-2
CATSGDSYGYTF
TGTGCCACCAGCGGAGATAGCTATGGCTACACCTTC
>TRBV7-2|TRBD2|many|TRBJ2-5
CASSLPGLARETQYF
TGTGCCAGCAGCTTACCGGGACTAGCGAGAGAGACCCAGTACTTC
>TRBV6-6|-|-|TRBJ2-5
CASGRESETQYF
TGTGCCAGCGGCCGGGAGTCGGAGACCCAGTACTTC